This T cell receptor beta chain was recovered during a study of shared clonotypes between healthy human individuals. The CDR3 contains 18 residues. V lost 0 bases to trimming and J lost 0 bases; unmatched junction nucleotides: 8. Germline-derived CDR1 and CDR2 are SGHAT and FQNNGV. This table comes from immunoSEQ multiplex PCR, and its TCRdb copy is limited to in-frame clones, with some not included. The sample consists of just under 95,000 clones, approximately 63% of them appearing once. CD8 memory was a combination of CD45RO+ cells and CCR7-negative CD45RA+ TemRA cells. The sequenced material came from memory CD8+ T cells sorted from blood. As for subset: CD45RO+ cells pooled with CCR7-negative TemRA cells. This chain uses TRBV11-2 with TRBJ1-1, with 9 bases aligning to TRBD1. The receptor was isolated from a man younger than 40 in good health. The CDR3 coding sequence is TGTGCCAGCAGCTTAGAGGGGACAGGGAGGGGGATGAACACTGAAGCTTTCTTT. Translating it yields CASSLEGTGRGMNTEAFF.